Here is one T cell receptor (beta chain) with its context. The data belong to a study of blood T cell repertoires in COVID-19. Study details: The origin of the acute and convalescent COVID-19 samples was the United States, Italy and Spain. Nucleic acid was either cDNA or gDNA, and it came from T cells, B-cell-depleted T cells, or PBMCs.

In the study's own analysis: Amplification from reference gene primers served as the basis for estimated nucleated cell counts. This table comes from immunoSEQ multiplex PCR, and its TCRdb copy is limited to in-frame clones, with some not included. V and J calls and clone size are those listed in that table; D and trimming were worked out from the DNA. The table lists about 62,000 clones, around 86% of them singletons, with approximately 1% in the top ten. The sequenced material came from peripheral blood. This TCR was sampled from a man in his 70s with acute or convalescent COVID-19.

CDR3 sequence: CASTSTDTQYF. CDR3 bases: TGTGCCAGCACTAGCACAGATACGCAGTATTTT. The chain joins TRBV6-6 to TRBJ2-3; D is undetermined. V lost 7 bases and J lost 0, with 2 bases in between. The germline V gene has CDR1 MNHNY and CDR2 SVGAGI (reference sequence). The length of the CDR3 is 11 residues.